The 13 T cell receptor beta chains in this list originate from one sample, sequenced in a study of Graves' ophthalmopathy and Graves' hyperthyroidism. TCR beta CDR3 regions were amplified from RNA transcripts. RT-PCR with HTBI primers came first, then second-round multiplex PCR. MiXCR was run by TCRdb on the multiplex PCR reads, yielding one entry per CDR3 protein. The sample has over a million distinct CDR3 sequences; about 36% are singletons. The sequenced sample consisted of peripheral blood or thyroid tissue (not recorded which). These TCRs come from an adult man with Graves' hyperthyroidism.

In its sample, this clonotype was seen many times. J is TRBJ2-7 and V is TRBV20-1, with D possibly TRBD1 on 5 matching bases. Germline V gene sequence: CDR1 DFQATT, CDR2 SNEGSKA (reference sequence). The CDR3 spans 14 residues. The V end was cut by 2 bases, the J end by 6 bases, with 17 bases between. The CDR3 loop reads CSARSRQSRLEQYF. In DNA form, the CDR3 reads TGCAGTGCTAGATCACGACAGTCACGTCTCGAGCAGTACTTC.

This clonotype is a singleton in its sample. V gene TRBV19 combines with J gene TRBJ1-5; a possible D gene is TRBD1 (6 bases). Germline CDR1 LNHDA, CDR2 SQIVND (reference sequence). The germline V and J ends were trimmed by 8 bases and 7 bases, with 15 bases remaining between them. The CDR3 has 13 residues. The CDR3 nucleotides read TGTGCCAGTGCACCGGGACACTGGCAGCCCCAGCATTTT. Residues: CASAPGHWQPQHF.

This clonotype was counted many times. This chain joins TRBV7-8 and TRBJ1-6; D unclear. Germline V CDR1 and CDR2: SGHVS, FQNEAQ. V lost 2 bases and J lost 5, with 7 bases in between. The CDR3 covers 14 residues. The CDR3: CASSLSGNNSPLHF. The CDR3 coding sequence is TGTGCCAGCAGCTTATCGGGGAATAATTCACCCCTCCACTTT.

On this clonotype itself: A read error may be the cause here, since a much bigger clone is one base away. This rearrangement joins TRBV9 to TRBJ2-7, with unresolved D. The CDR3 extends over 13 amino acids. Germline CDR1 reads SGDLS; CDR2 reads YYNGEE. CDR3 loop: CASGVTGYDEQYF. The DNA of the CDR3 is TGTGCCAGCGGCGTAACTGGGTACGACGAGCAGTACTTC.

This clonotype was observed once. The CDR3 DNA reads as TGTGCCAGCAGGTCTGGGACAGGGGGGGGACAGCCCCAGCATTTT. Its protein product is CASRSGTGGGQPQHF. The genes are TRBV7-8 and TRBJ1-5, with 11 bases identical to TRBD1. Losses at the gene ends were 6 bases for V and 7 bases for J; bases not matched to a gene: 8. Per the germline V gene, CDR1 is SGHVS and CDR2 is FQNEAQ. The CDR3 loop spans 15 amino acids. Looking up the rest from reference TRBV7-8 and TRBJ1-5 gives the full variable domain: GAGVSQSPRYKVAKRGQDVALRCDPISGHVSLFWYQQALGQGPEFLTYFQNEAQLDKSGLPSDRFFAERPEGSVSTLKIQRTQQEDSAVYLCASRSGTGGGQPQHFGDGTRLSIL.

V usage is TRBV6-2 or TRBV6-3 and J usage is TRBJ1-5; 7 positions match TRBD1. V shed 6 bases, J shed 7 bases, and the junction held 9 bases outside the gene matches. Germline CDR1 is MNHEY and CDR2 is SVGEGT. The CDR3 consists of 14 residues. The CDR3: CASSRQGERQPQHF. CDR3 nucleotide sequence: TGTGCCAGCAGCCGACAGGGTGAACGGCAGCCCCAGCATTTT.

This clonotype was detected many times. The chain employs TRBV20-1 and TRBJ1-1; TRBD1 is a possible D gene (6 bases). V lost 3 bases and J lost 3, with 20 bases in between. CDR3 length equals 16 residues. Germline V gives CDR1 DFQATT, CDR2 SNEGSKA (reference sequence). CDR3 loop: CSASVRDIGPHTEAFF. CDR3 bases: TGCAGTGCTAGCGTCCGGGACATCGGCCCCCACACTGAAGCTTTCTTT.

This clonotype has at least ten counts. The rearrangement uses TRBV20-1 and TRBJ1-1, with D possibly matching TRBD1 (6 bases). This CDR3 has 13 residues. Germline CDR1 is DFQATT and CDR2 is SNEGSKA (reference sequence). The V end lost 6 bases, the J end lost 7 bases, and 18 bases lay between the germline ends. CDR3 sequence reads: CSAEGRTAYEAFF. CDR3 DNA sequence: TGCAGTGCCGAGGGTAGGACAGCCTATGAAGCTTTCTTT.

V and J are TRBV15 and TRBJ1-6; 8 nucleotides align to TRBD1. The CDR3 length is 17 residues. V dropped 3 bases and J dropped 3; count of bases not matched to a gene: 7. From germline, CDR1 is LNHNV and CDR2 YYDKDF (reference sequence). The CDR3 nucleotides read TGTGCCACCAGCAGGATGTCAGGGGGCATCTATAATTCACCCCTCCACTTT. It encodes CATSRMSGGIYNSPLHF.

Comments on this clonotype: With a much larger clone just one base away, this may be a read error. The rearrangement joins TRBV10-1 to TRBJ1-3; tentatively, D is TRBD1 (5 bases). The CDR3 is 15 residues long. Germline loops: CDR1 WNHNN, CDR2 SYGVQD (reference sequence). Trimming cost V 4 bases and J 11 bases, with 21 bases left between them. The CDR3 DNA reads TGCGCCAGCAGTGCCCGGAGGGCCGCAGGGTCGGCCATATATTTT. Its translation: CASSARRAAGSAIYF.

The V and J genes are TRBV6-5 and TRBJ2-7; tentatively, D is TRBD1 or TRBD2 (5 bases each). Trimming left V 4 bases short and J 7 bases short, with 17 bases between. Germline V gene data show CDR1 as MNHEY and CDR2 as SVGAGI. This CDR3 is 14 amino acids long. The CDR3 is CASSFSGTSREQYF. The CDR3 DNA is TGTGCCAGCAGTTTCTCAGGGACCTCGCGTGAGCAGTACTTC.

Notes on this clonotype: Germline is not matched at one junction end, which may reflect a read error. The chain joins TRBV2 to TRBJ2-5; D unclear. This CDR3 has 12 amino acids. Germline V gives CDR1 SNHLY, CDR2 FYNNEI. The DNA of the CDR3 is TGTGCCTGCAGTGCCAGGCAAGAGACCCAGTACTTC. Translation: CACSARQETQYF. The whole variable domain, filled in from reference TRBV2 and TRBJ2-5, reads EPEVTQTPSHQVTQMGQEVILRCVPISNHLYFYWYRQILGQKVEFLVSFYNNEISEKSEIFDDQFSVERPDGSNFTLKIRSTKLEDSAMYFCACSARQETQYFGPGTRLLVL.

The chain couples TRBV25-1 to TRBJ1-2; 12 nucleotides match TRBD1. The ends lost 9 bases at V and 6 bases at J; junction bases unmatched: 14. The CDR3 contains 16 residues. Germline V CDR1 and CDR2: MGHDK, SYGVNS. The CDR3, as DNA: TGTGCCAGACAGAACGGGACAGGGGGCGCTTGGGATGGCTACACCTTC. Translating it yields CARQNGTGGAWDGYTF.